The 21 T cell receptor beta chains below come from one sample, sequenced in a study of radiation and T cells in renal cell carcinoma (dated by TCRdb to the early 2020s). The library was generated by the immunoSEQ multiplex PCR assay. The immuneACCESS repertoire file appears here via TCRdb, limited to in-frame rearrangements. These files lack a portion of the clones; in checked studies, under half of the deficit traces to unresolved V genes, and the cause of the others is not known. In all, the sample holds about 130,000 clones, and approximately 90% of those were seen once. The ten largest clonotypes hold 4.5% to 7.5% of the sample. The intended sense of this specimen's time point label: blood 2 weeks post-SBRT. What this sample's treatment or condition label stands for: 15 Gy SBRT to primary tumor, nephrectomy 4 weeks later. Sequences were derived from blood, sampled from a patient whose treatment included radiotherapy and nephrectomy. These TCRs come from a woman between 65 and 79 years old with renal cell carcinoma.

V gene TRBV2 combines with J gene TRBJ1-4; 10 nucleotides agree with TRBD1. The ends lost 2 bases at V and 4 bases at J; junction bases unmatched: 4. CDR1 and CDR2 from the germline V gene are SNHLY and FYNNEI. This CDR3 contains 16 residues. CDR3 residues: CASSEWDRGLNEKLFF. The CDR3 bases are TGTGCCAGCAGTGAATGGGACAGGGGCCTTAATGAAAAACTGTTTTTT.

Only a few counts were recorded for this clone. This chain connects TRBV4-2 to TRBJ1-1, with D perhaps TRBD1 (5 bases). Deletions cut 0 bases from V and 5 bases from J, with 13 bases between. CDR1 and CDR2 from the germline V gene are LGHNA and YNFKEQ. This CDR3 has 15 residues. In DNA form, the CDR3 reads TGTGCCAGCAGCCAAGACGGCAGGGTGAGTACTGAAGCTTTCTTT. It yields the protein CASSQDGRVSTEAFF.

This chain joins TRBV6-5 and TRBJ1-2, with no clear D. V was cut by 3 bases and J by 4 bases, with 15 bases left in between. The germline V gene has CDR1 MNHEY and CDR2 SVGAGI. This CDR3 spans 15 amino acids. CDR3 sequence reads: CASSYYAGSSYGYTF. CDR3 in DNA: TGTGCCAGCAGTTATTACGCAGGCTCCTCCTATGGCTACACCTTC.

The gene calls are TRBV7-8 and TRBJ1-1, with 11 positions matching TRBD1. Germline V gives CDR1 SGHVS, CDR2 FQNEAQ. Losses at the gene ends were 4 bases for V and 0 bases for J; bases not matched to a gene: 10. The CDR3 runs to 18 residues. The CDR3 DNA is TGTGCCAGCAGCTCGCCCTGGACAGGGGGCTCCGTGAACACTGAAGCTTTCTTT. This encodes CASSSPWTGGSVNTEAFF. Based on the CDR3 plus reference TRBV7-8 and TRBJ1-1, the full variable domain is GAGVSQSPRYKVAKRGQDVALRCDPISGHVSLFWYQQALGQGPEFLTYFQNEAQLDKSGLPSDRFFAERPEGSVSTLKIQRTQQEDSAVYLCASSSPWTGGSVNTEAFFGQGTRLTVV.

The chain combines TRBV7-9 with TRBJ2-7; the D call may be TRBD1 or TRBD2 (5 bases each). There are 14 residues in the CDR3. Germline CDR1 is SEHNR and CDR2 is FQNEAQ (reference sequence). V dropped 3 bases and J dropped 3 bases, with 12 bases sitting between them. As DNA, the CDR3 is TGTGCCAGCAGCTTTGAGGGGTTGAGCTACGAGCAGTACTTC. Translating it yields CASSFEGLSYEQYF. Using reference TRBV7-9 and TRBJ2-7 for the parts outside the CDR3, the full variable domain is DTGVSQNPRHKITKRGQNVTFRCDPISEHNRLYWYRQTLGQGPEFLTYFQNEAQLEKSRLLSDRFSAERPKGSFSTLEIQRTEQGDSAMYLCASSFEGLSYEQYFGPGTRLTVT.

In DNA, the CDR3 is TGTGCCAGCAGCCCAAGGACAAGCAACACTGAAGCTTTCTTT. Amino acid sequence: CASSPRTSNTEAFF. This chain links TRBV9 with TRBJ1-1, with D maybe TRBD1 (5 bases). V lost 4 bases, J lost 2 bases, and 12 bases lay in between. The CDR3 runs 14 residues. Germline CDR1 is SGDLS and CDR2 is YYNGEE.

This clone has only a few counts. The chain joins TRBV7-8 to TRBJ1-1; D possibly corresponds to TRBD1 (6 bases). Per the germline V gene, CDR1 is SGHVS and CDR2 is FQNEAQ. Between the trimmed V and J ends, which lost 1 base and 3 bases, there was a span of 18 bases. The CDR3 contains 17 residues. CDR3 region: CASSLVSTGRLDTEAFF. In nucleotides, the CDR3 is TGTGCCAGCAGCTTAGTTAGCACAGGGAGGTTGGACACTGAAGCTTTCTTT.

This clone was counted a few times. V is TRBV5-1 and J is TRBJ2-1; no reliable D call. Germline-derived CDR1 and CDR2 are SGHRS and YFSETQ. V lost 3 bases, J lost 4 bases, and 11 bases lay in between. CDR3 length: 14 residues. The CDR3 nucleotides are TGCGCCAGCAGCTATGACATGATATACAATGAGCAGTTCTTC. Translation gives CASSYDMIYNEQFF. Drawing the rest from reference TRBV5-1 and TRBJ2-1, the complete variable domain is KAGVTQTPRYLIKTRGQQVTLSCSPISGHRSVSWYQQTPGQGLQFLFEYFSETQRNKGNFPGRFSGRQFSNSRSEMNVSTLELGDSALYLCASSYDMIYNEQFFGPGTRLTVL.

The chain recombines TRBV6-4 with TRBJ1-6, with 8 bases lining up with TRBD1. Losses at the gene ends were 3 bases for V and 7 bases for J; bases not matched to a gene: 5. Germline-derived CDR1 and CDR2 are MRHNA and SNTAGT. The CDR3 extends over 15 amino acids. CDR3 loop: CASSEGQGGNSPLHF. CDR3 in DNA: TGTGCCAGCAGTGAAGGACAGGGAGGAAATTCACCCCTCCACTTT.

Comment on this clone: This sample includes further DNA sequences coding for the same CDR3. J is TRBJ1-2 and V is TRBV6-5, with D possibly matching TRBD1 (5 bases). Germline V CDR1 and CDR2: MNHEY, SVGAGI. The CDR3 is 10 residues long. Trimming pared 6 bases from V and 6 bases from J, leaving 5 bases between. The CDR3 protein is CASRGDGYTF. CDR3 in DNA: TGTGCCAGCAGGGGGGATGGCTACACCTTC.

V is TRBV27 and J is TRBJ2-7, with TRBD1 matching 8 bases. Per germline, CDR1 MNHEY and CDR2 SMNVEV (reference sequence). The CDR3 totals 14 residues. The ends lost 6 bases at V and 3 bases at J; junction bases unmatched: 7. The CDR3 region is CASSYGQGLYEQYF. In nucleotides, the CDR3 is TGTGCCAGCAGCTACGGACAGGGTCTCTACGAGCAGTACTTC.

The chain couples TRBV6-4 to TRBJ2-5; 8 bases are a match to TRBD2. CDR1 and CDR2 from the germline V gene are MRHNA and SNTAGT. The trim removed 3 bases at V and 5 bases at J, leaving 2 bases unmatched. The CDR3 runs 13 residues. In DNA, the CDR3 is TGTGCCAGCAGTGAATTAGCGGGGGAGACCCAGTACTTC. Amino acids: CASSELAGETQYF.

The rearrangement joins TRBV2 to TRBJ1-5, with TRBD1 as a possible D gene (6 bases). Germline CDR1 SNHLY, CDR2 FYNNEI. CDR3 length: 15 residues. V lost 8 bases, J lost 2 bases, and 16 bases lay in between. CDR3 loop: CASYGSPGGNQPQHF. DNA of the CDR3: TGTGCCAGCTACGGGAGCCCAGGGGGCAATCAGCCCCAGCATTTT.

V is TRBV7-9 and J is TRBJ1-4; no reliable D call. Germline-derived CDR1 and CDR2 are SEHNR and FQNEAQ (reference sequence). The V gene lost 2 bases and the J gene lost 8 bases, with 9 bases spanning the gap. The CDR3 spans 13 residues. This CDR3 is CASSLPSGEKLFF. Here the CDR3 DNA reads TGTGCCAGCAGCTTACCAAGTGGGGAAAAACTGTTTTTT.

Notes on this clone: The same CDR3 also results from other DNA sequences found in this sample. This chain connects TRBV7-2 to TRBJ1-6; D might be TRBD1 (5 bases). V dropped 1 base and J dropped 7 bases, with 11 bases sitting between them. The CDR3 loop spans 15 amino acids. The V gene's germline CDR1 is SGHTA and CDR2 FQGNSA. CDR3 nucleotide sequence: TGTGCCAGCAGCTTAGAAGGGGATGGAAATTCACCCCTCCACTTT. It translates to CASSLEGDGNSPLHF.

The chain carries TRBV4-1 and TRBJ1-5; D remains ambiguous. The germline CDR1 and CDR2 sequences are MGHRA and YSYEKL. This CDR3 is built from 15 residues. The V end lost 0 bases, the J end lost 0 bases, and 6 bases lay between the germline ends. Written as DNA, the CDR3 is TGCGCCAGCAGCCAAGACCGATATAGCAATCAGCCCCAGCATTTT. Its translation: CASSQDRYSNQPQHF.

The J gene is TRBJ1-2, the V gene TRBV20-1; maybe TRBD1 (6 bases). The CDR3 is 10 residues long. V lost 8 bases and J lost 8, with 12 bases in between. Germline CDR1 is DFQATT and CDR2 is SNEGSKA (reference sequence). DNA for the CDR3: TGCAGTCCCCCGGGGGCCGGCTACACCTTC. Protein: CSPPGAGYTF.

The gene calls are TRBV7-3 and TRBJ2-1, with 11 bases lining up with TRBD2. CDR1 is SGHTA, CDR2 FQGTGA, per germline. Losses at the gene ends were 5 bases for V and 1 base for J; bases not matched to a gene: 4. The CDR3 length is 16 residues. Here the CDR3 DNA reads TGTGCCAGCAGCCTTAGACTAGCGGGGTCCTACAATGAGCAGTTCTTC. Residues: CASSLRLAGSYNEQFF.

The CDR3 DNA is TGCGCCAGCAGCTTGGAAGGGACAGACAATCAGCCCCAGCATTTT. Its protein product is CASSLEGTDNQPQHF. The chain joins TRBV5-1 to TRBJ1-5; 7 positions agree with TRBD1. The CDR3 has 15 amino acids. The trim removed 0 bases at V and 3 bases at J, leaving 3 bases unmatched. The V gene's germline CDR1 is SGHRS and CDR2 YFSETQ.

The rearrangement uses TRBV7-2 and TRBJ1-1; the D gene is possibly TRBD1 (6 bases). V lost 4 bases to trimming and J lost 7 bases, with 16 bases between them. This CDR3 has 14 amino acids. CDR1 and CDR2 (germline): SGHTA, FQGNSA. The DNA of the CDR3 is TGTGCCAGCAGCTCTTCCCCAGGGGCCGGTGAAGCTTTCTTT. Translated, it gives CASSSSPGAGEAFF.

The rearrangement links TRBV7-2 to TRBJ2-7; D remains ambiguous. The CDR3 is 13 amino acids. In germline, CDR1 is SGHTA, CDR2 FQGNSA. Trimming stripped 0 bases from V and 5 bases from J, with 8 bases between. In nucleotides, the CDR3 is TGTGCCAGCAGCTTAGCAGGTTCCCACGAGCAGTACTTC. The encoded protein is CASSLAGSHEQYF.